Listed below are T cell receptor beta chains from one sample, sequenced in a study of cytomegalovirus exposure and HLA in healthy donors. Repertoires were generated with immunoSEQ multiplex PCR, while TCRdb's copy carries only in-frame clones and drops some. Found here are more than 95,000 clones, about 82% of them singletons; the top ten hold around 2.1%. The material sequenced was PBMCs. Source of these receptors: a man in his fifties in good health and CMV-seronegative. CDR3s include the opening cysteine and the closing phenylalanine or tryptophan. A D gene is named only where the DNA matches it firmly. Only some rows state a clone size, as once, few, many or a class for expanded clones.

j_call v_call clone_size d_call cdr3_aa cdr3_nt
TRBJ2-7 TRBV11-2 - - CASSFPGFPGDEQYF TGTGCCAGCAGCTTCCCGGGGTTCCCGGGCGACGAGCAGTACTTC
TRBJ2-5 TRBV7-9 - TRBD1 CASSGQGGEETQYF TGTGCCAGCAGCGGACAGGGCGGGGAAGAGACCCAGTACTTC
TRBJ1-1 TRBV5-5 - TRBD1 CASSEWTGDTEAFF TGTGCCAGCAGCGAGTGGACAGGGGACACTGAAGCTTTCTTT
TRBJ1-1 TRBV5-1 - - CASSMTVGTEAFF TGCGCCAGCAGCATGACAGTGGGCACTGAAGCTTTCTTT
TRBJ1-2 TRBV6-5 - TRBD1 CASSSGQGIYGYTF TGTGCCAGCAGTTCAGGACAGGGGATCTATGGCTACACCTTC
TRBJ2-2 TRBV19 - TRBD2 CASNAPGGRAGELFF TGTGCCAGTAACGCACCGGGGGGGCGGGCCGGGGAGCTGTTTTTT
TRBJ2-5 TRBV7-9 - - CASSLGEWETQYF TGTGCCAGCAGCTTAGGCGAGTGGGAGACCCAGTACTTC
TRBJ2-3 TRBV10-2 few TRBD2 CASSLAGGSTDTQYF TGCGCCAGCAGTCTAGCGGGGGGAAGCACAGATACGCAGTATTTT
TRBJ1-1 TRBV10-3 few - CAIRKRGKDDTEAFF TGTGCCATTAGGAAACGGGGTAAAGACGACACTGAAGCTTTCTTT
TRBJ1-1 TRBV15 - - CATSGRDNQGRRNTEAFF TGTGCCACCAGCGGAAGAGATAACCAGGGGAGAAGGAACACTGAAGCTTTCTTT
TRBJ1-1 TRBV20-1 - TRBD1 CSAVQGVEAFF TGCAGTGCAGTACAGGGGGTTGAAGCTTTCTTT
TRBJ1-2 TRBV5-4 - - CASSGPEQLGYTF TGTGCCAGCAGCGGGCCAGAACAGCTTGGCTACACCTTC
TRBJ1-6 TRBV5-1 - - CASRNTLGGLNSPLHF TGCGCCAGCCGGAACACCCTCGGGGGACTAAATTCACCCCTCCACTTT
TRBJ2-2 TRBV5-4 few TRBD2 CASSLAGGANTGELFF TGCGCCAGCAGCTTGGCCGGGGGGGCGAACACCGGGGAGCTGTTTTTT
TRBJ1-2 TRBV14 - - CASSQDARLSQGYTF TGTGCCAGCAGCCAAGATGCCAGGCTATCGCAAGGCTACACCTTC
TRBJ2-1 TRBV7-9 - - CASSLDVTAYNEQFF TGTGCCAGCAGCTTAGATGTGACAGCCTACAATGAGCAGTTCTTC
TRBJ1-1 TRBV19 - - CASGGRDPTFEAFF TGTGCCAGTGGGGGCAGGGATCCTACTTTTGAAGCTTTCTTT
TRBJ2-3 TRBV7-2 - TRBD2 CASSLAGTSGGKGDTQYF TGTGCCAGCAGCTTAGCGGGAACTAGCGGGGGGAAGGGAGATACGCAGTATTTT
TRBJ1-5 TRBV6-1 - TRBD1 CASSERTGRSKPQHF TGTGCCAGCAGTGAGCGGACAGGGCGGTCAAAGCCCCAGCATTTT
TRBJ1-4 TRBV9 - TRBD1 CASSVRQGFDEKLFF TGTGCCAGCAGCGTGAGACAGGGATTTGATGAAAAACTGTTTTTT
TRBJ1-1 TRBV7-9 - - CASRGAGSQTEAFF TGTGCCAGCCGCGGAGCGGGGAGCCAAACTGAAGCTTTCTTT
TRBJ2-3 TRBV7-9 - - CASSLPGGTDTQYF TGTGCCAGCAGCTTGCCAGGGGGCACAGATACGCAGTATTTT
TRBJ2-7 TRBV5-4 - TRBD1 CASSPGTGARLYEQYF TGTGCCAGCAGCCCAGGGACAGGGGCCCGACTCTACGAGCAGTACTTC
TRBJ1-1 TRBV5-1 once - CASTVGRGNTEAFF TGCGCCAGCACCGTCGGACGGGGTAACACTGAAGCTTTCTTT
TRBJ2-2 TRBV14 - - CASSQVPPLGGGELFF TGTGCCAGCAGCCAAGTTCCCCCTCTGGGAGGCGGGGAGCTGTTTTTT
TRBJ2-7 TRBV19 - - CASSHQVDRSSAYEQYF TGTGCCAGTAGTCACCAAGTCGACAGGAGTAGTGCCTACGAGCAGTACTTC
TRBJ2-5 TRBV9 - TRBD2 CASSVASGEETQYF TGTGCCAGCAGCGTGGCTAGCGGGGAAGAGACCCAGTACTTC
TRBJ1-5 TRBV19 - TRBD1 CASSPLGTVNNQPQHF TGTGCCAGTAGTCCTCTTGGGACAGTAAACAATCAGCCCCAGCATTTT
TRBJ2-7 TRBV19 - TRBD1 CASSGTGSSYEQYF TGTGCCAGTTCCGGGACAGGGAGTTCCTACGAGCAGTACTTC
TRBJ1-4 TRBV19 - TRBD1 CASSPGTGVKANEKLFF TGTGCCAGTAGTCCCGGGACAGGGGTGAAAGCTAATGAAAAACTGTTTTTT
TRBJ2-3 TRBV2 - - CASSGGAAPTDTQYF TGTGCCAGCAGTGGAGGCGCTGCGCCCACAGATACGCAGTATTTT
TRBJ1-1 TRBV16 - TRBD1 CASSQKTGGASTEAFF TGTGCCAGCAGCCAAAAGACAGGGGGCGCGAGTACTGAAGCTTTCTTT
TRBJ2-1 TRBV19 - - CASSTNEGEQFF TGTGCCAGTAGTACCAATGAGGGTGAGCAGTTCTTC
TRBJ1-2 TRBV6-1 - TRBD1 CASTGTGGFYGYTF TGTGCCAGCACTGGAACAGGGGGCTTTTATGGCTACACCTTC
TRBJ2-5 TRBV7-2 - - CASSSAGFQETQYF TGTGCCAGCAGCTCCGCAGGGTTTCAAGAGACCCAGTACTTC
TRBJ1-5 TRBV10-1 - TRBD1 CASSTGTVYSNQPQHF TGCGCCAGCAGTACCGGGACAGTTTATAGCAATCAGCCCCAGCATTTT
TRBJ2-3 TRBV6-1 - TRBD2 CATRRAGAPDTQYF TGTGCCACCAGGCGGGCGGGAGCGCCAGATACGCAGTATTTT
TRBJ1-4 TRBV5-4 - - CASSLAGGSEREKLFF TGTGCCAGCAGCTTGGCCGGAGGGTCGGAGAGGGAAAAACTGTTTTTT
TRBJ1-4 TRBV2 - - CASSEQGGTNEKLFF TGTGCCAGCAGTGAACAGGGCGGCACTAATGAAAAACTGTTTTTT
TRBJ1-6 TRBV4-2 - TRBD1 CASSQDLESGTADSPLHF TGTGCCAGCAGCCAAGATCTGGAGTCCGGGACAGCGGATTCACCCCTCCACTTT
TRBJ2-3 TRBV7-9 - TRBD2 CASSFGAGGDTQYF TGTGCCAGCAGCTTTGGGGCGGGGGGGGATACGCAGTATTTT
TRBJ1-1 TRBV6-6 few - CASRGRRGLTDTEAFF TGTGCCAGCAGAGGACGTAGGGGCCTGACGGACACTGAAGCTTTCTTT
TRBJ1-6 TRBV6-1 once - CASSESYNSPLHF TGTGCCAGCAGTGAGAGCTATAATTCACCCCTCCACTTT
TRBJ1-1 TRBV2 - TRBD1 CASSPNRGMATEAFF TGTGCCAGCAGCCCTAACAGGGGGATGGCCACTGAAGCTTTCTTT
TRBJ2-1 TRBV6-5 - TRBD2 CASSPKRGGRDEQFF TGTGCCAGCAGTCCGAAGCGGGGGGGCCGTGATGAGCAGTTCTTC
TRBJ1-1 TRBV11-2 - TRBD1 CASSLTGLNTEAFF TGTGCCAGCAGCTTGACAGGGCTGAACACTGAAGCTTTCTTT
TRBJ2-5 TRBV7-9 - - CSSSAGQETQYF TGTTCCAGCAGCGCAGGTCAAGAGACCCAGTACTTC
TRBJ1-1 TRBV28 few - CASGETGPNTEAFF TGTGCCAGCGGGGAAACAGGGCCGAACACTGAAGCTTTCTTT
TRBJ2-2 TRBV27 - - CASRPRAVNTGELFF TGTGCCAGCAGGCCGAGGGCGGTTAACACCGGGGAGCTGTTTTTT
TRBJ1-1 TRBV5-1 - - CASSPGHQNTEAFF TGCGCCAGCAGTCCGGGACACCAGAACACTGAAGCTTTCTTT
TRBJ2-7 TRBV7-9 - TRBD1 CASSLVGGLLDEQYF TGTGCCAGCAGCTTAGTAGGGGGCCTTCTAGACGAGCAGTACTTC
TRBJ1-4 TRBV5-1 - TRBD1 CASSPDRGLGEKLFF TGCGCCAGCAGCCCGGACAGGGGTCTGGGTGAAAAACTGTTTTTT
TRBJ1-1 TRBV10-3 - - CAISENHIPKNTEAFF TGTGCCATCAGTGAGAACCACATCCCAAAGAACACTGAAGCTTTCTTT
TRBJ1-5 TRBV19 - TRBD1 CASSPGGQINQPQHF TGTGCCAGTAGCCCAGGGGGACAGATCAATCAGCCCCAGCATTTT
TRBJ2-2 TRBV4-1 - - CASSQREGQNTGELFF TGCGCCAGCAGCCAAAGGGAGGGACAGAACACCGGGGAGCTGTTTTTT